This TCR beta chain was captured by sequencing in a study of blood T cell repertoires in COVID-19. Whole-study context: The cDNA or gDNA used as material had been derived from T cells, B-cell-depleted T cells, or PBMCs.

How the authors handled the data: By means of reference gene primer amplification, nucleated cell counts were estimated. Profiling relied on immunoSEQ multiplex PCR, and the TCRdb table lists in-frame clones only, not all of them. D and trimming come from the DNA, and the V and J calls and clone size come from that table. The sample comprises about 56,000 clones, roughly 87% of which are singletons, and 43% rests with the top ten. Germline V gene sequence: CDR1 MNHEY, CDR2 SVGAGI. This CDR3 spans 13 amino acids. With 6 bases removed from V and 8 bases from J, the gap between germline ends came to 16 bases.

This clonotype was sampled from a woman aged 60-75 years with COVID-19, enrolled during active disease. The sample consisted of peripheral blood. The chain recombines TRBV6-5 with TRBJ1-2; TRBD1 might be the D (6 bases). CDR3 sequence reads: CASSLGEGVGYTF. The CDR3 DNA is TGTGCCAGCAGCCTGGGAGAGGGGGTGGGCTACACCTTC.